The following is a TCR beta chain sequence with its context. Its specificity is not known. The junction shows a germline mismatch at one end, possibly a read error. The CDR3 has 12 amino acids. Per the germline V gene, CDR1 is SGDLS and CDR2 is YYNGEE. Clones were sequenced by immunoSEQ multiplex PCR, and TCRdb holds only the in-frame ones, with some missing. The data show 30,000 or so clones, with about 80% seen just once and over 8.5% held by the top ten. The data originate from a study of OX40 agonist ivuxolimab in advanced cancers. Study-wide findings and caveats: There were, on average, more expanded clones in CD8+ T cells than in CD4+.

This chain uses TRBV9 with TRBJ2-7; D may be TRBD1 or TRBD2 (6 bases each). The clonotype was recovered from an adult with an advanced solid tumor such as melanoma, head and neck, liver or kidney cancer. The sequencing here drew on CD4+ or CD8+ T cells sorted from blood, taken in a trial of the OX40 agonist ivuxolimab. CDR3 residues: CASSAGARSLNF. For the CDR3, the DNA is TGTGCCAGCAGCGCGGGGGCCAGGTCTTTGAACTTC.